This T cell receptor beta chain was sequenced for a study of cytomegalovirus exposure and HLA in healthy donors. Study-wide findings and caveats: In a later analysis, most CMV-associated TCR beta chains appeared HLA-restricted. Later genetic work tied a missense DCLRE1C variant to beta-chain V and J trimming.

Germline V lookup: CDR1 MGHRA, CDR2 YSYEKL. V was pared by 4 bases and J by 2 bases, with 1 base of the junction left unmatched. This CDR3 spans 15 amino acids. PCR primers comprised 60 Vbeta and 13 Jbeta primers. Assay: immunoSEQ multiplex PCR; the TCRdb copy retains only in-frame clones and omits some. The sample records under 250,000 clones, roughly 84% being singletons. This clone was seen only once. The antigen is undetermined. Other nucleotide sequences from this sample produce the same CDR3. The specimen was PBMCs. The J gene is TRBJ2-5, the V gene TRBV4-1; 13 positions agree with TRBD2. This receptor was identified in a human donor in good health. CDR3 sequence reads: CASSLGLAGQETQYF. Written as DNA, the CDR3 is TGCGCCAGCAGCCTGGGACTAGCGGGACAAGAGACCCAGTACTTC.